The 6 T cell receptor beta chains presented below share a single source sample, sequenced in a study of cytomegalovirus exposure and HLA in healthy donors. Profiled with immunoSEQ multiplex PCR; TCRdb holds only in-frame clones, not every one. The sample gives 150,000 to 200,000 clones, approximately 96% of which show up once; under 0.9% is in the top ten. The sample comprised PBMCs. These receptors all come from a woman aged 18-35 years in good health and CMV-seronegative.

The gene calls are TRBV7-2 and TRBJ2-7, with 9 bases that match TRBD1. With 5 bases clipped from V and 2 bases from J, the junction kept 4 bases outside the gene matches. Looked up from germline, CDR1 is SGHTA and CDR2 is FQGNSA. This CDR3 has 14 residues. The CDR3 coding sequence is TGTGCCAGCAGCAACGACAGGGGGGCCTACGAGCAGTACTTC. Translating it yields CASSNDRGAYEQYF.

This clone was recorded only once. CDR3 protein: CASSSSSGGYNEQFF. The DNA for the CDR3 is TGCGCCAGCAGCTCTTCTAGCGGGGGCTACAATGAGCAGTTCTTC. J is TRBJ2-1 and V is TRBV5-1; 10 nucleotides agree with TRBD2. The CDR3 is made up of 15 amino acids. Germline trimming cut 3 bases from V and 3 bases from J; bases unmatched to any gene: 3. Germline loops: CDR1 SGHRS, CDR2 YFSETQ.

This chain connects TRBV7-3 to TRBJ2-2; no clear D. The CDR3 covers 13 residues. V lost 0 bases, J lost 5 bases, and 4 bases lay in between. The germline V gene has CDR1 SGHTA and CDR2 FQGTGA. The CDR3 spells CASSLTVTGELFF. CDR3 DNA: TGTGCCAGCAGCTTAACCGTAACCGGGGAGCTGTTTTTT.

This chain joins TRBV18 and TRBJ1-5; D call uncertain. There are 13 residues in the CDR3. The germline V gene encodes CDR1 KGHSH and CDR2 LQKENI. Deletions cut 3 bases from V and 4 bases from J, with 7 bases between. This CDR3 reads CASSPAENQPQHF. For the CDR3, the DNA is TGTGCCAGCTCACCGGCGGAGAATCAGCCCCAGCATTTT.

This sequence joins TRBV19 and TRBJ1-1, with no clear D. Deletions cut 4 bases from V and 1 base from J, with 10 bases between. Germline loops: CDR1 LNHDA, CDR2 SQIVND (reference sequence). This CDR3 comprises 14 residues. The CDR3, as DNA: TGTGCCAGTAGTAGGAGGGAAGGGAACACTGAAGCTTTCTTT. It yields the protein CASSRREGNTEAFF.

The chain employs TRBV6-5 and TRBJ1-5; D unresolved. CDR1 is MNHEY, CDR2 SVGAGI, per germline. V was clipped by 5 bases and J by 3 bases, with 5 bases between them. This CDR3 comprises 12 residues. The CDR3 nucleotides are TGTGCCAGCAGTGACACCAATCAGCCCCAGCATTTT. It translates to CASSDTNQPQHF.